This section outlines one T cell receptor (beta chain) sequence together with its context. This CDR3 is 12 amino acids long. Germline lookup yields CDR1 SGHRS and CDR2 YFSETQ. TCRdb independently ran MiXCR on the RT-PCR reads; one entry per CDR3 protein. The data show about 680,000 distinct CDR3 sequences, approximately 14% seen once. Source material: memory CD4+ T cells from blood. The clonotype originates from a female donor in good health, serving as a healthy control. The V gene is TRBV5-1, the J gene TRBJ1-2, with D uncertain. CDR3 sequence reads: CARGSENYGYTF. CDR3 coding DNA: TGCGCGCGCGGATCAGAGAACTATGGCTACACCTTC.